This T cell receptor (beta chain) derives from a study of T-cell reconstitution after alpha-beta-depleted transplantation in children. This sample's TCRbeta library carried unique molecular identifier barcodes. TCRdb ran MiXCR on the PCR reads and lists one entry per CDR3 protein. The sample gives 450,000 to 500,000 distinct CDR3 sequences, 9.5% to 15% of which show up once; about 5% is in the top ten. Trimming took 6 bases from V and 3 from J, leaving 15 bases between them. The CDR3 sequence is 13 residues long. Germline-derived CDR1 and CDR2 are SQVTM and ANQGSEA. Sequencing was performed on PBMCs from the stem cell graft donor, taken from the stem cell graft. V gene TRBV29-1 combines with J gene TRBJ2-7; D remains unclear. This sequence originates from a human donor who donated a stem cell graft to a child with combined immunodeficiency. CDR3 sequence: CSVVVGSGYEQYF. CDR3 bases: TGCAGCGTGGTTGTGGGTTCAGGCTACGAGCAGTACTTC.